This T cell receptor (beta chain) was retrieved from a study of blood T cell repertoires in COVID-19 (dated by TCRdb to the early 2020s). A note on the overall study: Samples from collaborators originated in the United States, Italy and Spain and spanned both the acute and convalescent phases of COVID-19. Subjects who had been exposed to COVID-19, were actively infected with it, or had recovered from it provided the deeply sampled blood TCRbeta repertoires that made up the dataset. The material from the prospective study consisted of cDNA or gDNA derived from T cells, B-cell-depleted T cells, or PBMCs. The repertoires were released in a freely available public database intended as a resource for research on the immune response to SARS-CoV-2. The samples were drawn from the first 160 participants of the ongoing ImmuneRACE study and from 1,254 subjects provided by 6 global collaborators. A de-identified subject ID, COVID-19 status, age in years and sex were almost always included in the sample metadata. Where HLA class I and class II types were available, the types were taken from metadata supplied by the sample provider, not from assay-based typing.

Participants in the prospective study were enrolled through a virtual design, were aged 18 to 89 years, and lived in 20 to 30 United States geographic areas. To assign participants to cohorts, the prospective study relied on clinical history that participants themselves reported in a screening survey and a study questionnaire. Recovered participants in ImmuneRACE Cohort 3 were defined as having two consecutive negative NP/OP PCR tests, clearance from a healthcare professional, or resolution of symptoms. In the prospective study, whole blood, serum and a nasopharyngeal or oropharyngeal swab were collected from each participant by mobile phlebotomists. Additional blood draws and questionnaires over an approximately two-month period could optionally be provided by prospective study participants. Before DNA extraction, blood samples from the prospective study were shipped at room temperature or frozen.

The germline V gene (reference sequence) yields SGHKS for CDR1 and YYEKEE for CDR2. The CDR3 sequence holds 13 residues, the cysteine and phenylalanine included. Only the CDR3 region is kept as DNA, spanning 39 bases read in frame from base 1. Relative to germline, V is missing 5 bases and J is missing 9 bases, with 6 bases of the junction outside any gene match. Overall results and qualifications from the work: The quantity of clinical and demographic metadata differed by source and by participant and was supplied without curation.

The immunoSEQ Assay, a bias-controlled multiplex PCR, was used to amplify TCRbeta CDR3 regions from genomic DNA. The study's own analysis went as follows. The number of nucleated cells in each sample was estimated by amplification of reference gene primers within the assay. Sequence reads were collapsed and filtered to measure the absolute abundance of every unique TCRbeta CDR3 rearrangement. For each sample, productive Simpson clonality was calculated by taking the square root of Simpson's diversity index across productive rearrangements. TCRdb obtained this table from immuneACCESS and retained in-frame rearrangements with V and J assigned. These tables miss some clones; where compared with another copy, unresolved V genes account for less than half of the shortfall, and the remainder is unexplained. D and trimming come from the DNA, and the V and J calls and clone size come from that table. In this sample the table shows about 150,000 clones, 80% to 90% of which occur a single time. Jointly, the top ten make up around 7% of the sample.

This clone turned up a few times. Its antigen remains undetermined. No per-base quality is available; no much larger clone lies one base away. The V and J genes are TRBV5-5 and TRBJ2-4, with 9 bases matching TRBD1. Material for sequencing was PBMCs or T cells enriched from blood (not recorded which). This receptor was taken from a man aged 50 to 59 who had recovered from COVID-19. The nucleotide sequence is TGTGCCAGCAGTCCCGGGACAGGGTTCATTCAGTACTTC. The encoded protein is CASSPGTGFIQYF.